This T cell receptor (beta chain) was profiled in a study of blood T cell repertoires in COVID-19. As for the study in general: Samples representing acute and convalescent COVID-19 were sourced from the United States, Italy and Spain. Sources were T cells, B-cell-depleted T cells, or PBMCs; the material itself was cDNA or gDNA.

After removal of 0 bases from V and 2 bases from J, the junction contained 5 bases not matched to a gene. CDR3 size: 16 residues. Germline V CDR1 and CDR2: SGHNT, YYREEE (reference sequence). In the original analysis: Amplifying reference gene primers gave estimates of nucleated cell counts. Here immunoSEQ multiplex PCR was the method, and the copy in TCRdb shows in-frame clones only, minus some. V, J and clone size derive from that table, while D and trimming were established from the DNA sequence. The data hold just over 150,000 clones, with 85% to 90% observed a single time. Sample: peripheral blood. The clonotype was recovered from a woman aged 40 to 50 with acute or convalescent COVID-19. This rearrangement joins TRBV5-4 to TRBJ2-5, with TRBD2 matching over 9 bases. DNA of the CDR3: TGTGCCAGCAGCTTGGAGCTAGCGGGACCTCAAGAGACCCAGTACTTC. Its translation is CASSLELAGPQETQYF.